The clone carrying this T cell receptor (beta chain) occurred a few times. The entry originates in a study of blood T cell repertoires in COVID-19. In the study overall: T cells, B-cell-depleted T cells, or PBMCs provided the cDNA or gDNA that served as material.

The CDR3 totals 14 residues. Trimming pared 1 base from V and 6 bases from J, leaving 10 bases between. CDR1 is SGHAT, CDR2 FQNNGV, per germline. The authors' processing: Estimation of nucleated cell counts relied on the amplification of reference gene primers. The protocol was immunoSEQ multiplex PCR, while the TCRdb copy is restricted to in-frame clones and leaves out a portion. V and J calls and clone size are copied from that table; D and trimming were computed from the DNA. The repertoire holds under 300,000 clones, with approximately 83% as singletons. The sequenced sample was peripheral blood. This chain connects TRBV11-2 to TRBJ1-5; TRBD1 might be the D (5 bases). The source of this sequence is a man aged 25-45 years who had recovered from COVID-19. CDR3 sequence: CASSLGQPGQPQHF. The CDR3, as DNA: TGTGCCAGCAGCTTAGGACAGCCAGGTCAGCCCCAGCATTTT.